These T cell receptor beta chains were read from a single sample in a study of blood T cell repertoires in COVID-19. Data came from immunoSEQ multiplex PCR; TCRdb stores just in-frame clones and leaves some out. This table holds about 250,000 clones, around three quarters found once. Material: peripheral blood. These receptor sequences come from a woman of 80 years or more with acute or convalescent COVID-19. CDR3s include the opening cysteine and the closing phenylalanine or tryptophan. Each record gives: D gene, J gene, clone size, V gene, CDR3 protein, CDR3 DNA. The D gene is left open where the match is weak. Not every row has a clone size; where given, it reads once, few, many or a size class.

>NA|TRBJ2-7|NA|TRBV5-1
CASSLNSGYEQYF
TGCGCCAGCAGCTTGAATAGCGGCTACGAGCAGTACTTC
>NA|TRBJ2-7|few|TRBV5-1
CASSSDRGYEQYF
TGCGCCAGTTCGTCGGACAGAGGATACGAGCAGTACTTC
>TRBD2|TRBJ2-1|NA|TRBV27
CASSFPGSGRRYNEQFF
TGTGCCAGCAGTTTCCCGGGGAGCGGGAGACGGTACAATGAGCAGTTCTTC
>TRBD1|TRBJ2-6|NA|TRBV10-3
CAISDPDRAGSGANVLTF
TGTGCCATCAGTGACCCGGACAGGGCGGGCTCTGGGGCCAACGTCCTGACTTTC
>NA|TRBJ1-2|NA|TRBV25-1
CASSAGTIVYGYTF
TGTGCCAGCAGTGCCGGGACAATAGTCTATGGCTACACCTTC
>TRBD2|TRBJ2-1|NA|TRBV7-2
CASSHLTSGGYNEQFF
TGTGCCAGCAGCCACCTGACTAGCGGGGGCTACAATGAGCAGTTCTTC
>TRBD1|TRBJ1-2|NA|TRBV5-5
CASSADLTGNYGYTF
TGTGCCAGCAGCGCGGACTTGACAGGGAACTATGGCTACACCTTC
>TRBD1|TRBJ2-1|NA|TRBV27
CASSMTGSSYNEQFF
TGTGCCAGCAGTATGACAGGGAGCTCCTACAATGAGCAGTTCTTC
>TRBD1|TRBJ2-7|once|TRBV5-5
CASSFTGGSSYEQYF
TGTGCCAGCAGCTTCACAGGGGGGAGCTCCTACGAGCAGTACTTC
>TRBD2|TRBJ2-1|NA|TRBV19
CATRGGMQDEQFF
TGTGCCACACGGGGGGGAATGCAAGATGAGCAGTTCTTC
>TRBD2|TRBJ2-3|NA|TRBV2
CASSPLAGGLDTQYF
TGTGCCAGCAGCCCGCTTGCGGGGGGGTTAGATACGCAGTATTTT
>TRBD1|TRBJ1-2|NA|TRBV19
CASSIVGRGNNYGYTF
TGTGCCAGTAGTATTGTAGGCAGGGGGAATAACTATGGCTACACCTTC
>NA|TRBJ2-7|NA|TRBV5-4
CASSLVGAREQYF
TGTGCCAGCAGCTTGGTGGGGGCGAGAGAGCAGTACTTC
>NA|TRBJ2-1|NA|TRBV19
CASSDGSAGIYEQFF
TGTGCCAGTAGTGACGGTTCTGCAGGGATATATGAGCAGTTCTTC
>NA|TRBJ1-1|few|TRBV29-1
CSVLWGPGGTEAFF
TGCAGCGTTTTATGGGGTCCGGGAGGCACTGAAGCTTTCTTT
>NA|TRBJ1-3|NA|TRBV9
CASSVGGTGNTIYF
TGTGCCAGCAGCGTAGGAGGAACTGGAAACACCATATATTTT
>NA|TRBJ1-6|NA|TRBV5-5
CASRQGSYNSPLHF
TGTGCCAGCAGGCAGGGGTCCTATAATTCACCCCTCCACTTT
>TRBD2|TRBJ2-7|NA|TRBV9
CASSAGLAGLEQYF
TGTGCCAGCAGCGCTGGACTAGCGGGACTCGAGCAGTACTTC
>NA|TRBJ2-7|NA|TRBV6-1
CASSDQISYEQYF
TGTGCCAGCAGTGACCAGATTTCCTACGAGCAGTACTTC
>NA|TRBJ1-1|NA|TRBV20-1
CSASGGMNTEAFF
TGCAGTGCTAGTGGCGGAATGAACACTGAAGCTTTCTTT
>NA|TRBJ1-2|NA|TRBV29-1
CSVEPGTGGYTF
TGCAGCGTTGAGCCGGGGACTGGTGGCTACACCTTC
>NA|TRBJ2-5|NA|TRBV15
CATSIRGETQYF
TGTGCCACCAGCATCCGGGGAGAGACCCAGTACTTC
>NA|TRBJ1-2|NA|TRBV19
CASSIMEGYGYTF
TGTGCCAGTAGTATAATGGAGGGCTATGGCTACACCTTC